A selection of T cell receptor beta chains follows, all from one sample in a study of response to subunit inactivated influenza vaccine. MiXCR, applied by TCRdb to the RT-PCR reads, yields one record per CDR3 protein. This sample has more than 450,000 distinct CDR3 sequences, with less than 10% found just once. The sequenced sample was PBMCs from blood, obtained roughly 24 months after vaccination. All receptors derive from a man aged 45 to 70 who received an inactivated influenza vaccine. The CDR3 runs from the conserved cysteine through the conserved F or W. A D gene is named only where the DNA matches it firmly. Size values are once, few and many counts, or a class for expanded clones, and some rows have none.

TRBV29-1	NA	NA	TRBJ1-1	TGCAGCGTCGATCCTATGAACACTGAAGCTTTCTTT	CSVDPMNTEAFF
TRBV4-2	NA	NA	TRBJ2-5	TGTGCCAGCAGCCAAGATCCTAGATCACGCCAAGAGACCCAGTACTTC	CASSQDPRSRQETQYF
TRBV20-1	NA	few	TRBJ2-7	TGCAGTGCGGCTCGATATGGCGAGCAGTACTTC	CSAARYGEQYF
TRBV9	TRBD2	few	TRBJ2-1	TGTGCCAGCACGGATACTAGCGGGGGGGCCGGTGAGCAGTTCTTC	CASTDTSGGAGEQFF
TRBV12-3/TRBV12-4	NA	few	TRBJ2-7	TGTGCCAGCAGTTTAGCAGTTGAGCAGTACTTC	CASSLAVEQYF
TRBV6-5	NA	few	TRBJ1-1	TGTGCCAGCAGATATCAGGGGCTGATGAACACTGAAGCTTTCTTT	CASRYQGLMNTEAFF
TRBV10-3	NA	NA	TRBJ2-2	TGTGCCATCAGCGCCGGGACAACGAACACCGGGGAGCTGTTTTTT	CAISAGTTNTGELFF
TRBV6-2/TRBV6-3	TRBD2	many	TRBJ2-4	TGTGCCAGCAGCCTAATGACTAGCGGGACCAAAAACATTCAGTACTTC	CASSLMTSGTKNIQYF
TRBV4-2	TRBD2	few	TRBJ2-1	TGTGCCAGCAGCCAAGAGTCCCCACTAGCGGGCCGGAGCTCCTACAATGAGCAGTTCTTC	CASSQESPLAGRSSYNEQFF
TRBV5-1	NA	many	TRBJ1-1	TGCGCCAGCAGCTTCAGCGGGGAGAACACTGAAGCTTTCTTT	CASSFSGENTEAFF
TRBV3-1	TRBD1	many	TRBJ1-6	TGTGCCAGCAGCCAACGGACAGGGGTAGGCTCACCCCTCCACTTT	CASSQRTGVGSPLHF
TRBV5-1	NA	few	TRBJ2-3	TGCGCCAGCAGCTTACCGACAACCCCTAGCACAGATACGCAGTATTTT	CASSLPTTPSTDTQYF
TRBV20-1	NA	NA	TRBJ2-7	TGCAGTGCTAGAGATTTAACGGGCCGGATTTACGAGCAGTACTTC	CSARDLTGRIYEQYF
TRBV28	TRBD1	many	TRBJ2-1	TGTGCCAGCAGTTCCTGGGGGGGACAGGGTTACAATGAGCAGTTCTTC	CASSSWGGQGYNEQFF
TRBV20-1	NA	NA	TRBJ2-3	TGCAGTATCGGGAGGGGACAGGATACGCAGTATTTT	CSIGRGQDTQYF
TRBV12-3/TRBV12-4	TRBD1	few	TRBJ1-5	TGTGCCAGCACTTTAGGGACAGGGTATAGCAATCAGCCCCAGCATTTT	CASTLGTGYSNQPQHF
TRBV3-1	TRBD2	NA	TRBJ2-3	TGTGCCAGCAGGCGAGCGGGGGCCTCAGATACGCAGTATTTT	CASRRAGASDTQYF
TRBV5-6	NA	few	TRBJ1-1	TGTGCCAGCAGCTTGGCAGGGGCGATGACTGAAGCTTTCTTT	CASSLAGAMTEAFF
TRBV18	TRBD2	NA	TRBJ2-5	TGTGCCAGCTCACCAGGACTAGCGGAATTAGAGACCCAGTACTTC	CASSPGLAELETQYF
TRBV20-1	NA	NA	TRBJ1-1	TGCAGTGCTAAAGGCGAGCAATCGAACACTGAAGCTTTCTTT	CSAKGEQSNTEAFF
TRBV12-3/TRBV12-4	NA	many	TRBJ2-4	TGTGCCAGCAGCCGGCCGATGCTAGCCAAAAACATTCAGTACTTC	CASSRPMLAKNIQYF
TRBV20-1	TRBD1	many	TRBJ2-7	TGCAGTGCTACCCGACAGGGCCCCGAGCAGTACTTC	CSATRQGPEQYF
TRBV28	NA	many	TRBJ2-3	TGTGCCAGCAGTTCGGGTCAGCGGGGCACAGATACGCAGTATTTT	CASSSGQRGTDTQYF
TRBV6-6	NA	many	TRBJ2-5	TGTGCCAGCGGGAGGGGGGAGGGGGAGACCCAGTACTTC	CASGRGEGETQYF
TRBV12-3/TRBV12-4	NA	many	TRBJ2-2	TGTGCCAGCAGTTTAGGCACAGGGTCCGCCGGGGAGCTGTTTTTT	CASSLGTGSAGELFF
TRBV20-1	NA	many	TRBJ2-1	TGCAGTGCTTCGACAGGCGCACACAATGAGCAGTTCTTC	CSASTGAHNEQFF
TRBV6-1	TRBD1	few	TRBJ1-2	TGTGCCAGCAGTGAAAAGTGGGACAGCGGCTACACCTTC	CASSEKWDSGYTF
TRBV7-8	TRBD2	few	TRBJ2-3	TGTGCCAGCAGCACGCGGATTCCCGGGACTAGTTACACAGATACGCAGTATTTT	CASSTRIPGTSYTDTQYF
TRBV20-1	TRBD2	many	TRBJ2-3	TGCAGTGCTAGGTTGCCTAGCGGGGGCACAGATACGCAGTATTTT	CSARLPSGGTDTQYF
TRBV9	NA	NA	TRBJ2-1	TGTGCCAGCAGCGCCGGGACACTTTACAATGAGCAGTTCTTC	CASSAGTLYNEQFF
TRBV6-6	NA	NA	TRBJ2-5	TGTGCCAGCAGTTACTCGTGGGTAGAGACCCAGTACTTC	CASSYSWVETQYF
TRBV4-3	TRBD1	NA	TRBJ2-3	TGCGCCAGCAGCCAAGTGGGTTGGGGACAGGGCACAGATACGCAGTATTTT	CASSQVGWGQGTDTQYF
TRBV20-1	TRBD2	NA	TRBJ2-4	TGCAGTGCTAAGCCCAGCGGGGGTGGAAACATTCAGTACTTC	CSAKPSGGGNIQYF
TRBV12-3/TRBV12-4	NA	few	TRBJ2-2	TGTGCCAGCATCCTTCAAGTCGGGGGGCTGACGAACACCGGGGAGCTGTTTTTT	CASILQVGGLTNTGELFF
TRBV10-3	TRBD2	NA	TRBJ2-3	TGTGCCATCAGTGGCGGGGGGCATACAGGTGGAGATACGCAGTATTTT	CAISGGGHTGGDTQYF
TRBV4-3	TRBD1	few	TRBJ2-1	TGCGCCAGCAGCCAAGAACTGCCGGACAGGGGAGGCGAGGGGGTTGAGCAGTTCTTC	CASSQELPDRGGEGVEQFF
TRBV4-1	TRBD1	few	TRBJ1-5	TGCGCCAGCAGCCAAGACGACAGGGGGATGAATCAGCCCCAGCATTTT	CASSQDDRGMNQPQHF
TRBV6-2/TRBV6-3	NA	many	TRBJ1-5	TGTGCCAGCAGTTACTTGAGTCAGCCCCAGCATTTT	CASSYLSQPQHF
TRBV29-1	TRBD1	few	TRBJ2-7	TGCAGCGTTGGTCGGAGGTCAGGGGGCATCAACGAGCAGTACTTC	CSVGRRSGGINEQYF
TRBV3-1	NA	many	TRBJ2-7	TGTGCCAGCAGCCAAGAGCTAGGGGCCGCTTACGAGCAGTACTTC	CASSQELGAAYEQYF
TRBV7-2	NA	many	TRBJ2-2	TGTGCCAGCAGTTCGACTCGGGCCACCGGGGAGCTGTTTTTT	CASSSTRATGELFF
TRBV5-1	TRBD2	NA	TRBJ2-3	TGCGCCAGCAGCCATAGCGGGGGGGCGACAGATACGCAGTATTTT	CASSHSGGATDTQYF
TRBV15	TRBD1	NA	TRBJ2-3	TGTGCCACCAGCGGGCCCCAGGGGGTAGATACGCAGTATTTT	CATSGPQGVDTQYF
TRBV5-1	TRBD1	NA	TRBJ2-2	TGCGCCAGCAGCTATACAGGGGAGACCGGGGAGCTGTTTTTT	CASSYTGETGELFF
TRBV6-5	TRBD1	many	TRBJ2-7	TGTGCCAGCAGTTACTCGGGACAGGGGGCTTACGAGCAGTACTTC	CASSYSGQGAYEQYF
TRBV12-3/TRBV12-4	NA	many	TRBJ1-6	TGTGCCAGCAGGGTAGGGGCTGTAGGTAATTCACCCCTCCACTTT	CASRVGAVGNSPLHF
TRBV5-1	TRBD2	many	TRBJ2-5	TGCGCCAGCAGCTTGTCTAGCGGGACGGAGACCCAGTACTTC	CASSLSSGTETQYF
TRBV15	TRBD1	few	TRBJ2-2	TGTGCCACCACCCTAGACAGGGTGAACACCGGGGAGCTGTTTTTT	CATTLDRVNTGELFF
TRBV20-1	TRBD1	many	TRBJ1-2	TGCAGTGCTTGGACCCGGGACAGCCTCAACTATGGCTACACCTTC	CSAWTRDSLNYGYTF
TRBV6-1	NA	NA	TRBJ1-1	TGTGCCAGCAGTGAAGCGGGTCCGACTCTTCCCACCATGAACACTGAAGCTTTCTTT	CASSEAGPTLPTMNTEAFF
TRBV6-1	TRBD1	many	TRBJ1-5	TGTGCCAGCAGCCGAAACAGGGGACGGCAGCCCCAGCATTTT	CASSRNRGRQPQHF
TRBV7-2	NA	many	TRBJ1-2	TGTGCCAGCAGCCATATAAACACCGGGACACCAAACTATGGCTACACCTTC	CASSHINTGTPNYGYTF
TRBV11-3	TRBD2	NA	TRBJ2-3	TGTGCCAGCAGCCTCGGGACTAGCGGGATCGGGGATACGCAGTATTTT	CASSLGTSGIGDTQYF
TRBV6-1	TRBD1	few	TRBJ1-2	TGTGCCAGCAGTCGGGACAGGGGATCGTATGGCTACACCTTC	CASSRDRGSYGYTF
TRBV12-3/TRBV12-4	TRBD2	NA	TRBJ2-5	TGTGCCAGCAGTTCGGGGACTAGCTGGGAGACCCAGTACTTC	CASSSGTSWETQYF
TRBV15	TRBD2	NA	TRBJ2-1	TGTGCCACCAGCAGAGCGACTATTAGCGGGATGAATGAGCTGTTCTTC	CATSRATISGMNELFF
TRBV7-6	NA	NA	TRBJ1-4	TGTGCCAGCAGCCCGACCACGCCCTCCGGGGATAAACTGTTTTTT	CASSPTTPSGDKLFF
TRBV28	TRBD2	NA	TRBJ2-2	TGTGCCAGCACCTTGAGCGGGAGACGCACCGGGGAGCTGTTTTTT	CASTLSGRRTGELFF